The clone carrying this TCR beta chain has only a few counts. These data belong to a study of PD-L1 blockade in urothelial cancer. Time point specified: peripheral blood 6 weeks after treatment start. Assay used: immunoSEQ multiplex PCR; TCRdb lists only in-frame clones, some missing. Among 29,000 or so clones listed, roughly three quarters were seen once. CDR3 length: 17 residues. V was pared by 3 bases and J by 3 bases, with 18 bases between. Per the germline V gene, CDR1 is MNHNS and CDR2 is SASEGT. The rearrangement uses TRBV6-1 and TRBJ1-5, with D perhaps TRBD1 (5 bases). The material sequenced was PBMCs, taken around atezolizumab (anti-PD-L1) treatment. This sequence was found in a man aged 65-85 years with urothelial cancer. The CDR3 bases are TGTGCCAGCAGTGAGCGGGGGGTATTCGGCTCCAATCAGCCCCAGCATTTT. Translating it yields CASSERGVFGSNQPQHF.